This T cell receptor beta chain was obtained from a study of cytomegalovirus exposure and HLA in healthy donors. The germline gives CDR1 MNHEY, CDR2 SMNVEV (reference sequence). V dropped 5 bases and J dropped 2 bases, with 10 bases sitting between them. This CDR3 comprises 13 residues. PCR was performed using 60 Vbeta and 13 Jbeta primers. TCRdb keeps only in-frame clones here, not all; method: immunoSEQ multiplex PCR. Among 120,000 or so clones listed, roughly 72% were seen once. This clone was detected only once. This sequence joins TRBV27 and TRBJ2-7, with D uncertain. Sequences were obtained from PBMCs. This sequence was found in a man between 40 and 49 years old in good health and CMV-seropositive. This CDR3 is CASSAPGPYEQYF. As DNA, the CDR3 is TGTGCCAGCAGTGCCCCAGGTCCCTACGAGCAGTACTTC.